This TCR beta chain was obtained from a study of glioma-infiltrating T cells. Study-level points and caveats: Only very few CDR3 sequences appeared in both tissue and blood. Gliomas, especially low-grade, showed above-expected tissue-blood divergence; non-neoplastic patients showed below.

The CDR3 extends over 13 amino acids. V shed 4 bases and J shed 0 bases, with 4 bases lying between them. Germline CDR1 reads LGHNA; CDR2 reads YSLEER. This clonotype was detected ten times or more. The target antigen is unknown. Amplification of TCR alpha and beta CDR3 regions from RNA used iRepertoire nested multiplex PCR. Tissue mRNA or PBMC total RNA, roughly 90-450 ng, went into one-step reverse transcription and amplification. One entry per CDR3 protein, called by TCRdb with MiXCR from the multiplex PCR reads. In the table there are about 140,000 distinct CDR3 sequences, roughly two fifths of which are singletons.

This clonotype was obtained from a human donor with low-grade glioma or glioblastoma, undergoing nonglioma brain surgery, or in good health (not recorded which). The gene calls are TRBV4-3 and TRBJ2-1; D is unclear. The sequenced sample was glioma tissue, nonneoplastic brain tissue, or PBMCs (not recorded which). Written as DNA, the CDR3 is TGCGCCAGCAGCCGTAGCTCCTACAATGAGCAGTTCTTC. This translates into CASSRSSYNEQFF.